This TCR beta chain is drawn from a study of blood T cells in healthy people across ages. Then a second PCR, running roughly 7 to 12 cycles, was carried out with a sample-barcoded 5' primer and a J-beta primer mix. Each cDNA was tagged by a template-switch adaptor containing 12 random nucleotides. TCRdb recomputed calls from the 5' RACE reads with MiXCR, one row per CDR3 protein. The repertoire holds 650,000 to 700,000 distinct CDR3 sequences, with under 65% as singletons. Germline lookup yields CDR1 LGHNA and CDR2 YSLEER. V was pared by 1 base and J by 4 bases, with 10 bases between. The CDR3 spans 14 residues. This clonotype was found once. Its antigen remains unknown. The study, taken as a whole, reports: Strong correlation linked observed beta diversity and percent naive T cells.

This rearrangement joins TRBV4-3 to TRBJ1-2; D perhaps matches TRBD1 (6 bases). This clonotype was sampled from a woman older than 75 in good health. Sequencing was carried out using blood. The DNA for the CDR3 is TGCGCCAGCAGCCAAGGAGGGGGGATCTATGGCTACACCTTC. Translation: CASSQGGGIYGYTF.